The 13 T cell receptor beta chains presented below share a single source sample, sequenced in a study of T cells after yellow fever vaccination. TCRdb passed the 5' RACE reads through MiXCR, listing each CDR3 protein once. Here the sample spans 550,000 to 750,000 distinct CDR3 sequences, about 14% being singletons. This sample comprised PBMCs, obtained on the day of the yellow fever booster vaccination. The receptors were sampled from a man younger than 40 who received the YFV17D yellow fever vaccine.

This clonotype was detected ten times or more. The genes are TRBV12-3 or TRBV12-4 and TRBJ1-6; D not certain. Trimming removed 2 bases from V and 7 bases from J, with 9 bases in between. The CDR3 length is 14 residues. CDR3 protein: CASSLRELNSPLHF. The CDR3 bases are TGTGCCAGCAGTTTAAGGGAGCTAAATTCACCCCTCCACTTT.

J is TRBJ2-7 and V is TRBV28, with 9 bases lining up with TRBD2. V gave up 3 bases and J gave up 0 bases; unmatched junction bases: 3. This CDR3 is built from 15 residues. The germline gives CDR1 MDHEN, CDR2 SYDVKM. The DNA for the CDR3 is TGTGCCAGCAGTTTTAGCGGGAGCCCCTCCTACGAGCAGTACTTC. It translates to CASSFSGSPSYEQYF.

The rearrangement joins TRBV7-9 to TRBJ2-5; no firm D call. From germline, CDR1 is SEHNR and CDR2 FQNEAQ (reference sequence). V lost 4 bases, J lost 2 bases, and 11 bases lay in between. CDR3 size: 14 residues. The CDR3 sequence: CASSWNPSQETQYF. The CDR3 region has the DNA TGTGCCAGCAGCTGGAATCCTTCGCAAGAGACCCAGTACTTC.

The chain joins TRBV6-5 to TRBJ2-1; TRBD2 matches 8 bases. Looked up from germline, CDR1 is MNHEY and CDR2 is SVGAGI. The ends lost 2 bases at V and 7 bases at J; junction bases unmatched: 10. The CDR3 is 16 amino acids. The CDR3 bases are TGTGCCAGCAGTTACGGAGCCGGGAGGGCGTCGAATGAGCAGTTCTTC. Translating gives CASSYGAGRASNEQFF.

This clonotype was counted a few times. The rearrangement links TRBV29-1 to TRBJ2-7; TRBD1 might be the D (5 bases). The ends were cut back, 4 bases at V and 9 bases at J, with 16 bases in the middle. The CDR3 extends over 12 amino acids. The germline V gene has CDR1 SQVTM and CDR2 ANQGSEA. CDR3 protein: CSVGGFRAVQYF. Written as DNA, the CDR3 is TGCAGCGTTGGCGGTTTCAGGGCAGTGCAGTACTTC.

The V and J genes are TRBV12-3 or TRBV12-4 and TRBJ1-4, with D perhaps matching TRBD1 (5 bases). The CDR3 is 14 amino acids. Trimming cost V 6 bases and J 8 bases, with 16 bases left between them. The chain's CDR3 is CASRNNAGGEKLFF. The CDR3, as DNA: TGTGCCAGCAGGAACAATGCCGGGGGGGAAAAACTGTTTTTT.

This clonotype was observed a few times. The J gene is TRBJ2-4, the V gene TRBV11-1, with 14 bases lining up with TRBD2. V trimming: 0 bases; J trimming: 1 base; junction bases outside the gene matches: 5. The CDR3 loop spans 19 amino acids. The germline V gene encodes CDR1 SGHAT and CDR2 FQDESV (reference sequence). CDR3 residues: CASSLATSGRAGAKNIQYF. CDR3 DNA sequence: TGTGCCAGCAGCTTAGCGACTAGCGGGAGGGCCGGGGCCAAAAACATTCAGTACTTC.

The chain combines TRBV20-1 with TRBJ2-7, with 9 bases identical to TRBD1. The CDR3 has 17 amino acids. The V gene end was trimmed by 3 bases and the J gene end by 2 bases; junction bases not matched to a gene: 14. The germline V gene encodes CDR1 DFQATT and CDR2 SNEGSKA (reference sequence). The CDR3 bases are TGCAGTGCTAGGGGGACGTCCCCGGGACAGGGTGCCTACGAGCAGTACTTC. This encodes CSARGTSPGQGAYEQYF.

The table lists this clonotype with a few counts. The CDR3 region has the DNA TGTGCCAGCAGCCAAGCGGGAGTAGTGCACGAGCAGTACTTC. Translation gives CASSQAGVVHEQYF. This chain connects TRBV3-1 to TRBJ2-7; D might be TRBD2 (6 bases). V gave up 1 base and J gave up 5 bases, with 12 bases separating them. The CDR3 loop spans 14 amino acids. Per the germline V gene, CDR1 is LGHDT and CDR2 is YNNKEL (reference sequence).

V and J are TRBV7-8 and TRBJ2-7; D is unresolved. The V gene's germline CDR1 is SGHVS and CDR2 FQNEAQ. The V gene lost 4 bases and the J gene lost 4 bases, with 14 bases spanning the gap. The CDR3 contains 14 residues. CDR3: CASSSRDGPYEQYF. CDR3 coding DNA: TGTGCCAGCAGCTCGCGTGATGGGCCTTACGAGCAGTACTTC.

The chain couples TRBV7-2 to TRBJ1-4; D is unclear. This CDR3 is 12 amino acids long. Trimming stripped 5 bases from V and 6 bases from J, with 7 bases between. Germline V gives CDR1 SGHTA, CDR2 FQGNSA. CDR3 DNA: TGTGCCAGCAGCAATTGGGATGAAAAACTGTTTTTT. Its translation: CASSNWDEKLFF.

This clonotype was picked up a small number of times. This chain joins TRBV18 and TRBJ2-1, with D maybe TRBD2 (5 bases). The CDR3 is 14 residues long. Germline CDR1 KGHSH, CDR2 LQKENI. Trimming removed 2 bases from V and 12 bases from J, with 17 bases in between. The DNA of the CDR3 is TGTGCCAGCTCACCAGGTCTAGCCGGACCGGGGCAGTTCTTC. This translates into CASSPGLAGPGQFF.

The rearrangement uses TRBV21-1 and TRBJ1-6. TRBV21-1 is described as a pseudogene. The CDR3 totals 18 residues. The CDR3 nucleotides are TGTGCCAGCAGCAAAGGTGTATCGGAACTCGCTTATAATTCACCCCTCCACTTT. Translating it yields CASSKGVSELAYNSPLHF.